This T cell receptor (beta chain) was recovered during a study of blood T cell repertoires in COVID-19. Overall study: Sample material is recorded as cDNA or gDNA derived from T cells, B-cell-depleted T cells, or PBMCs.

Generated by immunoSEQ multiplex PCR, the TCRdb table keeps only in-frame clones and is missing some. This repertoire shows 150,000 to 200,000 clones, around 82% found once; its top ten account for 6.5% to 9%. This CDR3 has 15 amino acids. Germline CDR1 reads SGHKS; CDR2 reads YYEKEE (reference sequence). V shed 0 bases and J shed 3 bases, with 13 bases lying between them. The receptor comes from a middle-aged woman with COVID-19, enrolled during active disease. This chain links TRBV5-5 with TRBJ2-7; no firm D call. The source material was peripheral blood. The CDR3 DNA reads as TGTGCCAGCAGCTTGGCCGCAAACAGCAACTACGAGCAGTACGTC. It is translated as CASSLAANSNYEQYV.